The 17 T cell receptor beta chains below were found in one sample sequenced in a study of response to subunit inactivated influenza vaccine. TCRdb passed the RT-PCR reads through MiXCR, listing each CDR3 protein once. The sample has hundreds of thousands of distinct CDR3 sequences; about 14% are singletons. This sample comprised PBMCs from blood, obtained less than 15 days before vaccination. The receptor source for this set is a man over 45 who received an inactivated influenza vaccine.

The sample holds a few counts of this clonotype. CDR3 residues: CASSQDFEGGYNEKLFF. The CDR3 DNA is TGCGCCAGCAGCCAAGATTTCGAGGGGGGGTATAATGAAAAACTGTTTTTT. The chain uses TRBV4-1 and TRBJ1-4, with D perhaps TRBD1 (6 bases). With 0 bases removed from V and 4 bases from J, the gap between germline ends came to 15 bases. The CDR3 contains 17 residues. CDR1 is MGHRA, CDR2 YSYEKL, per germline.

The rearrangement links TRBV15 to TRBJ2-7; 9 positions agree with TRBD1. J lost 2 bases, V lost 4 bases, and 3 bases had no gene match. Germline V gene sequence: CDR1 LNHNV, CDR2 YYDKDF (reference sequence). CDR3 length equals 14 residues. CDR3 coding DNA: TGTGCCACCAGCACTTACAGGGGGCCCTACGAGCAGTACTTC. This gives the protein CATSTYRGPYEQYF.

This clonotype was seen repeatedly, ten times or more. The V call is TRBV20-1, the J call TRBJ1-1, with D possibly TRBD1 on 5 matching bases. The germline CDR1 and CDR2 sequences are DFQATT and SNEGSKA (reference sequence). The CDR3 spans 16 residues. Trimming cost V 1 base and J 1 base, with 16 bases left between them. This CDR3 reads CSARGEYGRGNTEAFF. CDR3 bases: TGCAGTGCTAGAGGGGAGTACGGGAGGGGGAACACTGAAGCTTTCTTT.

The table lists this clonotype with a few counts. This chain uses TRBV15 with TRBJ2-3; 9 bases match TRBD1. The CDR3 runs to 16 residues. Germline V lookup: CDR1 LNHNV, CDR2 YYDKDF (reference sequence). V was pared by 6 bases and J by 2 bases, with 9 bases of the junction left unmatched. This CDR3 is CATSPGQGVYTDTQYF. CDR3 bases: TGTGCCACCAGTCCGGGACAGGGAGTTTACACAGATACGCAGTATTTT.

This clonotype was counted only a few times. The chain links TRBV20-1 to TRBJ1-4, with 11 positions matching TRBD1. Germline V gives CDR1 DFQATT, CDR2 SNEGSKA (reference sequence). The CDR3 loop spans 14 amino acids. J gave up 10 bases and V 3 bases, and 7 bases lay outside the gene matches. CDR3 coding DNA: TGCAGTGCTAGTGTGGGACAGGGGGGGAGAAAACTGTTTTTT. Translating gives CSASVGQGGRKLFF.

V and J are TRBV29-1 and TRBJ2-7; D is uncertain. The CDR3 extends over 13 amino acids. Germline-derived CDR1 and CDR2 are SQVTM and ANQGSEA. V was pared by 4 bases and J by 1 base, with 11 bases between. CDR3 bases: TGCAGCGTTGTGAGTTCCTGGTCCTACGAGCAGTACTTC. Protein: CSVVSSWSYEQYF.

The CDR3 protein is CASSLSNNSPLHF. As DNA, the CDR3 is TGTGCCAGCAGCCTCAGCAATAATTCACCCCTCCACTTT. The chain couples TRBV5-6 to TRBJ1-6; the D is unclear. The CDR3 totals 13 residues. Per germline, CDR1 SGHDT and CDR2 YYEEEE. V was pared by 4 bases and J by 5 bases, with 7 bases between.

This chain connects TRBV5-1 to TRBJ2-1; 14 bases agree with TRBD2. V shed 4 bases, J shed 10 bases, and the junction held 7 bases outside the gene matches. This CDR3 comprises 15 residues. Germline CDR1 is SGHRS and CDR2 is YFSETQ. CDR3 protein: CASSLGLAGVEEQFF. The CDR3 region has the DNA TGCGCCAGCAGCCTGGGACTAGCGGGAGTCGAAGAGCAGTTCTTC.

This clonotype appeared a few times. This rearrangement joins TRBV12-3 or TRBV12-4 to TRBJ2-1, with D perhaps assigned TRBD1 or TRBD2 (6 bases each). The CDR3 runs to 13 residues. V was shortened by 5 bases and J by 8 bases, with 13 bases between the two germline ends. CDR3 nucleotide sequence: TGTGCCAGCAGTCGGACGGAGGGGGATGAGCAGTTCTTC. It encodes CASSRTEGDEQFF.

V and J are TRBV6-2 or TRBV6-3 and TRBJ2-2; D is unresolved. The V gene's germline CDR1 is MNHEY and CDR2 SVGEGT. V lost 10 bases and J lost 4, with 22 bases in between. This CDR3 has 16 amino acids. CDR3 amino acids: CAIYDPTRTITGELFF. CDR3 nucleotides: TGTGCCATCTACGATCCGACGAGAACTATCACCGGGGAGCTGTTTTTT.

In nucleotides, the CDR3 is TGTGCCAGCAGCCAGCATTGGCCGTCCTACGAGCAGTACTTC. This encodes CASSQHWPSYEQYF. The V and J genes are TRBV3-1 and TRBJ2-7; no reliable D call. Germline assignment: CDR1 LGHDT and CDR2 YNNKEL (reference sequence). Trimming stripped 3 bases from V and 1 base from J, with 10 bases between. The CDR3 runs to 14 residues.

In this sample, this clonotype turned up many times. The chain employs TRBV4-2 and TRBJ2-1; no definite D call. Germline V gene data show CDR1 as LGHNA and CDR2 as YNFKEQ. Trimming left V 1 base short and J 4 bases short, with 14 bases between. This CDR3 has 16 amino acids. CDR3 sequence (DNA): TGTGCCAGCAGCCAAGTTTATGCGGCAAAGTACAATGAGCAGTTCTTC. Translation: CASSQVYAAKYNEQFF.

The gene calls are TRBV20-1 and TRBJ2-7; TRBD2 aligns across 8 bases. The length of the CDR3 is 16 residues. In germline, CDR1 is DFQATT, CDR2 SNEGSKA (reference sequence). V shed 0 bases and J 2 bases; nucleotides not matched to a gene: 9. In nucleotides, the CDR3 is TGCAGTGCTAGAGACAGCGGGAGAGGGGCGGCCTACGAGCAGTACTTC. Protein sequence: CSARDSGRGAAYEQYF.

The chain combines TRBV20-1 with TRBJ2-7; 7 nucleotides match TRBD2. Looked up from germline, CDR1 is DFQATT and CDR2 is SNEGSKA (reference sequence). Losses at the gene ends were 1 base for V and 1 base for J; bases not matched to a gene: 4. The CDR3 has 14 amino acids. CDR3 residues: CSARAASGSYEQYF. The CDR3 DNA follows: TGCAGTGCTAGAGCGGCTAGCGGATCCTACGAGCAGTACTTC.

The chain couples TRBV4-3 to TRBJ2-2, with 7 positions matching TRBD1. Trimming took 4 bases from V and 3 from J; bases not matched to a gene: 11. The CDR3 runs 17 residues. Germline V lookup: CDR1 LGHNA, CDR2 YSLEER. The CDR3 reads CASSRGTTGKYTGELFF. The CDR3 bases are TGCGCCAGCAGCCGGGGAACGACAGGGAAGTACACCGGGGAGCTGTTTTTT.

CDR3 coding DNA: TGTGCCAGCAGTCCACCGGAGTACGCAGATACGCAGTATTTT. This gives the protein CASSPPEYADTQYF. This rearrangement joins TRBV12-3 or TRBV12-4 to TRBJ2-3, with unresolved D. The CDR3 sequence is 14 residues long. Trimming stripped 5 bases from V and 4 bases from J, with 13 bases between.

This clonotype was seen at least ten times. The chain couples TRBV12-3 or TRBV12-4 to TRBJ2-3, with 8 bases fitting TRBD1. V gave up 2 bases and J gave up 0 bases; unmatched junction bases: 16. This CDR3 comprises 20 residues. The CDR3 DNA sequence: TGTGCCAGCAGTTTAAGCTGGGGGCAGGGGGCTAAAACTAGCACAGATACGCAGTATTTT. Translated, it gives CASSLSWGQGAKTSTDTQYF.